Below, one TCR beta chain is given with its context. Antigen: not known. The sample comes from a study of cytotoxic CD8 clonotypes in ibrutinib-treated CLL. Study-level background: Median treatment time before response sampling was 12 months, range 6 to 36. A mean of about 240,000 productive templates and about 88,000 productive rearrangements was obtained per sample.

Repertoires were generated with immunoSEQ multiplex PCR, while TCRdb's copy carries only in-frame clones and drops some. The repertoire holds 270,000 or so clones, about 72% seen once, with around 5.3% in the top ten. Germline V gene sequence: CDR1 LNHDA, CDR2 SQIVND (reference sequence). V was pared by 7 bases and J by 9 bases, with 9 bases of the junction left unmatched. The CDR3 has 14 amino acids. Study results and caveats: Patients with sustained remission and those progressing were sampled at differing times. Clonality rose at ibrutinib response and fell back toward baseline at progression.

The source is a human donor with chronic lymphocytic leukemia. Sequencing was performed on PBMCs, taken at disease progression, from a patient treated with ibrutinib. The chain couples TRBV19 to TRBJ2-1; 10 bases agree with TRBD2. The CDR3 here is CASNPGLALGEQFF. The CDR3 coding sequence is TGTGCCAGTAATCCGGGACTAGCGTTGGGTGAGCAGTTCTTC.